A single sample is the source of the 25 T cell receptor beta chains below, sequenced in a study of blood T cell repertoires in COVID-19. Sequenced by immunoSEQ multiplex PCR; TCRdb stores in-frame clones only, minus some. The sample holds 90,000 to 130,000 clones; about 90% are singletons and the top ten take 2.4%. The source material was peripheral blood. The receptors originated from a human donor in a cohort sampled during active COVID-19.

V and J are TRBV28 and TRBJ2-3; TRBD2 might be the D (7 bases). The CDR3 sequence is 15 residues long. Germline V gene lookup returns CDR1 MDHEN and CDR2 SYDVKM. V lost 2 bases, J lost 3 bases, and 12 bases lay in between. The chain's CDR3 is CASSLLGGPTDTQYF. CDR3 DNA: TGTGCCAGCAGTTTACTGGGGGGGCCGACAGATACGCAGTATTTT.

The V gene is TRBV28, the J gene TRBJ1-4; 9 nucleotides match TRBD1. Per germline, CDR1 MDHEN and CDR2 SYDVKM. With 6 bases clipped from V and 5 bases from J, the junction kept 4 bases outside the gene matches. This CDR3 has 14 residues. The DNA for the CDR3 is TGTGCCAGCAGGACAGGGGGGACGAATGAAAAACTGTTTTTT. It specifies CASRTGGTNEKLFF.

This clone was detected a few times. This chain links TRBV7-6 with TRBJ2-3; D remains ambiguous. V lost 1 base, J lost 0 bases, and 8 bases lay in between. Germline V gene data show CDR1 as SGHVS and CDR2 as FNYEAQ. CDR3 length equals 15 residues. The CDR3 loop is CASSLGQKSTDTQYF. The CDR3 nucleotides read TGTGCCAGCAGCTTAGGGCAGAAGAGCACAGATACGCAGTATTTT.

The gene calls are TRBV10-1 and TRBJ2-2, with 8 bases matching TRBD1. V was clipped by 4 bases and J by 4 bases; unmatched bases: 2. Per germline, CDR1 WNHNN and CDR2 SYGVQD (reference sequence). CDR3 length equals 14 residues. Here the CDR3 reads CASSGGTGTGELFF. In DNA, the CDR3 is TGCGCCAGCAGTGGGGGGACAGGCACCGGGGAGCTGTTTTTT.

A note on this clone: One junction end does not reproduce the germline sequence, and a read error may be involved. The gene calls are TRBV20-1 and TRBJ2-3, with a possible D match to TRBD2 (6 bases). Germline V gives CDR1 DFQATT, CDR2 SNEGSKA (reference sequence). The CDR3 contains 11 residues. The CDR3 DNA follows: TGCAGTGCTAATGGCGGGACGCTTCGGCATTTT. It translates to CSANGGTLRHF.

This chain joins TRBV5-1 and TRBJ2-5; 9 nucleotides line up with TRBD2. The V and J ends lost 7 bases and 4 bases, in that order; junction bases with no gene match: 5. CDR3 length: 13 residues. The germline V gene encodes CDR1 SGHRS and CDR2 YFSETQ. The CDR3 loop reads CASGGRAGETQYF. The CDR3, as DNA: TGCGCCAGCGGCGGGAGGGCCGGAGAGACCCAGTACTTC. Combining the CDR3 with reference TRBV5-1 and TRBJ2-5 gives the whole variable domain KAGVTQTPRYLIKTRGQQVTLSCSPISGHRSVSWYQQTPGQGLQFLFEYFSETQRNKGNFPGRFSGRQFSNSRSEMNVSTLELGDSALYLCASGGRAGETQYFGPGTRLLVL.

This clone was seen only once. CDR3 protein: CASSLVPGQGETQYF. CDR3 nucleotides: TGCGCCAGCAGCTTGGTCCCTGGACAGGGTGAGACCCAGTACTTC. The chain links TRBV5-1 to TRBJ2-5; 8 bases line up with TRBD1. V lost 0 bases, J lost 5 bases, and 6 bases stayed unmatched. This CDR3 contains 15 residues. Germline values: CDR1 SGHRS, CDR2 YFSETQ.

The chain recombines TRBV30 with TRBJ1-6; D is unclear. The CDR3 spans 14 residues. Trimming left V 1 base short and J 6 bases short, with 10 bases between. CDR1 is GTSNPN and CDR2 is SVGIG in the germline V gene (reference sequence). CDR3 coding DNA: TGTGCCTGGAGTGCTTTGAGGGCTAATTCACCCCTCCACTTT. This translates into CAWSALRANSPLHF.

This clone came up once. This chain uses TRBV19 with TRBJ1-1, with 9 bases matching TRBD1. Per the germline V gene, CDR1 is LNHDA and CDR2 is SQIVND (reference sequence). J lost 2 bases, V lost 4 bases, and 8 bases had no gene match. This CDR3 spans 16 amino acids. The CDR3 sequence: CASSTRDRVVNTEAFF. The CDR3 nucleotides read TGTGCCAGTAGTACCCGGGACAGGGTAGTTAACACTGAAGCTTTCTTT.

The chain links TRBV7-8 to TRBJ1-1, with D unresolved. Trimming stripped 5 bases from V and 1 base from J, with 8 bases between. From germline, CDR1 is SGHVS and CDR2 FQNEAQ. This CDR3 has 13 amino acids. In DNA form, the CDR3 reads TGTGCCAGCAGCCCAGTTTCGAACACTGAAGCTTTCTTT. This sequence encodes CASSPVSNTEAFF.

The chain couples TRBV5-1 to TRBJ2-1; D not resolved. Germline V gene data show CDR1 as SGHRS and CDR2 as YFSETQ. V shed 1 base and J shed 8 bases, with 4 bases lying between them. The CDR3 is 11 amino acids. The CDR3 spells CASSLHYEQFF. CDR3 bases: TGCGCCAGCAGCTTGCACTATGAGCAGTTCTTC.

The chain joins TRBV3-1 (or the pseudogene TRBV3-2) to TRBJ2-5, with D maybe TRBD2 (6 bases). The CDR3 is made up of 17 amino acids. Per germline, CDR1 LGHDT and CDR2 YNNKEL (reference sequence). Deletions cut 0 bases from V and 1 base from J, with 15 bases between. The CDR3 nucleotides are TGTGCCAGCAGCCAAGATCATCCAGCGGGCCTCCAAGAGACCCAGTACTTC. It specifies CASSQDHPAGLQETQYF.

The rearrangement uses TRBV5-5 and TRBJ2-3, with TRBD2 as a possible D gene (5 bases). This CDR3 spans 15 amino acids. The V and J ends lost 3 bases and 0 bases respectively, with 11 bases between them. CDR1 is SGHKS, CDR2 YYEKEE, per germline (reference sequence). The CDR3 sequence is CASSSSGGSTDTQYF. As DNA, the CDR3 is TGTGCCAGCAGCTCCTCCGGCGGGAGCACAGATACGCAGTATTTT.

This clone was observed once. The chain carries TRBV2 and TRBJ2-7; TRBD2 agrees at 10 bases. The V segment lost 6 bases and the J segment 0 bases; nucleotides outside the gene matches: 8. From germline, CDR1 is SNHLY and CDR2 FYNNEI. This CDR3 is 16 amino acids long. CDR3 nucleotides: TGTGCCAGCAGCGGGAGGACTAGCGGCTTCTCCTACGAGCAGTACTTC. It is translated as CASSGRTSGFSYEQYF.

The V and J genes are TRBV7-9 and TRBJ1-2, with D possibly TRBD1 on 5 matching bases. Germline values: CDR1 SEHNR, CDR2 FQNEAQ (reference sequence). Trimming stripped 5 bases from V and 7 bases from J, with 17 bases between. This CDR3 spans 14 amino acids. The DNA of the CDR3 is TGTGCCAGCAGCGGAGGGTCCGCGGGACGTGGCTACACCTTC. This encodes CASSGGSAGRGYTF.

This chain links TRBV27 with TRBJ1-3; D gene ambiguous. Looked up from germline, CDR1 is MNHEY and CDR2 is SMNVEV (reference sequence). This CDR3 has 16 amino acids. V dropped 5 bases and J dropped 0 bases, with 14 bases sitting between them. CDR3 loop: CASSPYLESSGNTIYF. The CDR3 region has the DNA TGTGCCAGCAGTCCCTACCTCGAGAGCTCTGGAAACACCATATATTTT.

The chain is built from TRBV29-1 and TRBJ1-2, with 9 bases identical to TRBD1. The V gene end was trimmed by 6 bases and the J gene end by 3 bases; junction bases not matched to a gene: 11. The CDR3 extends over 15 amino acids. Germline CDR1 and CDR2: SQVTM and ANQGSEA. The DNA for the CDR3 is TGCAGCGTCTTACCCGGGACAGGGATGGACTATGGCTACACCTTC. Its protein product is CSVLPGTGMDYGYTF. Complete variable domain (other parts from reference TRBV29-1 and TRBJ1-2): SAVISQKPSRDICQRGTSLTIQCQVDSQVTMMFWYRQQPGQSLTLIATANQGSEATYESGFVIDKFPISRPNLTFSTLTVSNMSPEDSSIYLCSVLPGTGMDYGYTFGSGTRLTVV.

J is TRBJ2-3 and V is TRBV11-1; D remains unclear. Per the germline V gene, CDR1 is SGHAT and CDR2 is FQDESV (reference sequence). Trimming cost V 5 bases and J 2 bases, with 17 bases left between them. This CDR3 has 16 residues. The CDR3 protein is CASSPRSDPYTDTQYF. The CDR3 DNA reads as TGTGCCAGCAGCCCCCGGAGTGACCCCTACACAGATACGCAGTATTTT.

V gene TRBV27 combines with J gene TRBJ1-2, with 7 nucleotides matching TRBD1. The germline gives CDR1 MNHEY, CDR2 SMNVEV (reference sequence). V dropped 6 bases and J dropped 0; count of bases not matched to a gene: 19. This CDR3 has 19 amino acids. CDR3 amino acids: CASRHLPPPDRSANYGYTF. The CDR3 DNA reads TGTGCCAGCAGACACCTACCTCCGCCGGACAGGTCAGCTAACTATGGCTACACCTTC.

CDR3: CASSPATTYEQYF. Here the CDR3 DNA reads TGTGCCAGCTCACCGGCCACGACCTACGAGCAGTACTTC. This rearrangement joins TRBV18 to TRBJ2-7; D remains unclear. The CDR3 is 13 amino acids. V was shortened by 3 bases and J by 2 bases, with 8 bases between the two germline ends. The germline V gene has CDR1 KGHSH and CDR2 LQKENI.

The gene calls are TRBV5-6 and TRBJ2-2, with 7 bases identical to TRBD2. Trimming removed 2 bases from V and 4 bases from J; junction bases left unmatched: 5. From germline, CDR1 is SGHDT and CDR2 YYEEEE. CDR3 length equals 15 residues. CDR3 nucleotide sequence: TGTGCCAGCAGCTTTGAGCGGGGCGGCACCGGGGAGCTGTTTTTT. It translates to CASSFERGGTGELFF. Full variable domain (rest looked up from reference TRBV5-6 and TRBJ2-2): DAGVTQSPTHLIKTRGQQVTLRCSPKSGHDTVSWYQQALGQGPQFIFQYYEEEERQRGNFPDRFSGHQFPNYSSELNVNALLLGDSALYLCASSFERGGTGELFFGEGSRLTVL.

V gene TRBV3-1 (or the pseudogene TRBV3-2) combines with J gene TRBJ1-3; D gene unclear. Looked up from germline, CDR1 is LGHDT and CDR2 is YNNKEL (reference sequence). The CDR3 contains 13 residues. Trimming left V 5 bases short and J 0 bases short, with 5 bases between. The CDR3 loop is CASSGSSGNTIYF. CDR3 DNA sequence: TGTGCCAGCAGCGGGAGCTCTGGAAACACCATATATTTT.

The rearrangement joins TRBV24-1 to TRBJ2-1; 11 bases map to TRBD2. This CDR3 contains 14 residues. V lost 5 bases to trimming and J lost 9 bases; unmatched junction nucleotides: 5. Germline V CDR1 and CDR2: KGHDR, SFDVKD. The DNA for the CDR3 is TGTGCCACCAGTGTGACTAGCGGGGTGGCTGAGCAGTTCTTC. Translated: CATSVTSGVAEQFF.

The chain employs TRBV6-5 and TRBJ2-6, with D perhaps matching TRBD1 (5 bases). Deletions cut 6 bases from V and 2 bases from J, with 5 bases between. CDR3 size: 13 residues. Germline V CDR1 and CDR2: MNHEY, SVGAGI. The CDR3 DNA reads TGTGCCAGCAGGGGGCCTGGGGCCAACGTCCTGACTTTC. This codes for CASRGPGANVLTF.

The chain employs TRBV29-1 and TRBJ2-7; the match to TRBD2 covers 11 bases. V gave up 6 bases and J gave up 3 bases; unmatched junction bases: 7. The germline gives CDR1 SQVTM, CDR2 ANQGSEA. CDR3 length equals 14 residues. CDR3 amino acids: CSVTGTSGFYEQYF. In DNA form, the CDR3 reads TGCAGCGTAACCGGGACTAGCGGTTTCTACGAGCAGTACTTC.